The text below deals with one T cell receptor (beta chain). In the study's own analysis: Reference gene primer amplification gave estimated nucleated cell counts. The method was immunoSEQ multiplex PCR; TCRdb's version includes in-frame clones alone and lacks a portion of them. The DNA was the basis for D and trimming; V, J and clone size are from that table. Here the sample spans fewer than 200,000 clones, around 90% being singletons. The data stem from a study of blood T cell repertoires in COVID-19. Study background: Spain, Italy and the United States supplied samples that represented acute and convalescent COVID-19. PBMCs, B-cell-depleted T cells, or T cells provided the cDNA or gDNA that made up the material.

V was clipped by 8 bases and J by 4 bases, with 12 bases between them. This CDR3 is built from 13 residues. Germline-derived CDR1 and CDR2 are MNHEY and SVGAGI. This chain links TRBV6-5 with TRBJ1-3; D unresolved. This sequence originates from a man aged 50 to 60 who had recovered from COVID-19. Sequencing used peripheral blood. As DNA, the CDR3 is TGTGCCAGCGGAGGAGTGGGGGGAAACACCATATATTTT. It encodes CASGGVGGNTIYF.